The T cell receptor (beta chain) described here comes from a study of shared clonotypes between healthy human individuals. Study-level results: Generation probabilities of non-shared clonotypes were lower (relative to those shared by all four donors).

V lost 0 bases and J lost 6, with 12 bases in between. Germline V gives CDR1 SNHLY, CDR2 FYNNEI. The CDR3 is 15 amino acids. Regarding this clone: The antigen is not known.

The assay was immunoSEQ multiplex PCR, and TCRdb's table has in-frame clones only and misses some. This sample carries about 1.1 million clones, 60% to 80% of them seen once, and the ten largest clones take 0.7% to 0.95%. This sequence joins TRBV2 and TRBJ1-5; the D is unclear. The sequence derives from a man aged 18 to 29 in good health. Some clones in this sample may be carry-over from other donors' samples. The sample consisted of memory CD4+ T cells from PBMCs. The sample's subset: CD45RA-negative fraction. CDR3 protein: CASSEAPPVVQPQHF. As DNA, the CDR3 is TGTGCCAGCAGTGAAGCCCCACCGGTAGTTCAGCCCCAGCATTTT.